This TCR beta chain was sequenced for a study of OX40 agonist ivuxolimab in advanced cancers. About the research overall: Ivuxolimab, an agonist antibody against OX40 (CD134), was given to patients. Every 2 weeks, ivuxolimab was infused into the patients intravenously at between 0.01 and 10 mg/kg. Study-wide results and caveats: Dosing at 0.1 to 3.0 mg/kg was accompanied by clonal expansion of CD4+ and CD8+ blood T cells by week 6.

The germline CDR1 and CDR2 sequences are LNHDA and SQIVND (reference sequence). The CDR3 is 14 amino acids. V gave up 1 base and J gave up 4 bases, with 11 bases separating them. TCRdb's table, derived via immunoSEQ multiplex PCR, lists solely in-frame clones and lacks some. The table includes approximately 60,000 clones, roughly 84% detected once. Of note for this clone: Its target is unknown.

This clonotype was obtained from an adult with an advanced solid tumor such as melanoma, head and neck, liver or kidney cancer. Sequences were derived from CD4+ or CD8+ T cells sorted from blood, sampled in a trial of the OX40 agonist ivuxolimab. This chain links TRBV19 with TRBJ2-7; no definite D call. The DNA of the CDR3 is TGTGCCAGTAGTATAGGCGGACCGAGATACGAGCAGTACTTC. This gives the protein CASSIGGPRYEQYF. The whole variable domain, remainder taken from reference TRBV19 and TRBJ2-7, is DGGITQSPKYLFRKEGQNVTLSCEQNLNHDAMYWYRQDPGQGLRLIYYSQIVNDFQKGDIAEGYSVSREKKESFPLTVTSAQKNPTAFYLCASSIGGPRYEQYFGPGTRLTVT.